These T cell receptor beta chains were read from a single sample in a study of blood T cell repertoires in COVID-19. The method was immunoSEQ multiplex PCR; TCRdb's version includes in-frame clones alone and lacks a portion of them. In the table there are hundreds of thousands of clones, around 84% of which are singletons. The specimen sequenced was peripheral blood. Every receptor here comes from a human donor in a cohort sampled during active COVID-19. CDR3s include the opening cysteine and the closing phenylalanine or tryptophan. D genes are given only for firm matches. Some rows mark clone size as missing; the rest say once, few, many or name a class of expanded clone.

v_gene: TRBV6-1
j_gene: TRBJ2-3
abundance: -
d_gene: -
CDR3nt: TGTGCCAGCAGTGAATTATTTGTTCTCCAGACGCAGTATTTT
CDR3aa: CASSELFVLQTQYF

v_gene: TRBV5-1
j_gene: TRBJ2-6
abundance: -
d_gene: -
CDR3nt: TGCGCCAGCAGCTTGGTGCAGGGGGGAGCCAACGTCCTGACTTTC
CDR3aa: CASSLVQGGANVLTF

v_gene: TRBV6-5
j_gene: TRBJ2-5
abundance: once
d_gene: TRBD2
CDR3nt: TGTGCCAGCAGTCGCGGGAGTCCAGAGACCCAGTACTTC
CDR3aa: CASSRGSPETQYF

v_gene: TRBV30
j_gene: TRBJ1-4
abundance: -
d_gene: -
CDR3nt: TGTGCCTGGAGGGGGGCCACGGATCTCGGTGCGGAAAAACTGTTTTTT
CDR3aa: CAWRGATDLGAEKLFF

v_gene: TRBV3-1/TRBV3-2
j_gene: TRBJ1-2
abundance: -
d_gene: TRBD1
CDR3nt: TGTGCCAGCAGCCTTCGACAGGGTAGCTATGGCTACACCTTC
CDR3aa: CASSLRQGSYGYTF

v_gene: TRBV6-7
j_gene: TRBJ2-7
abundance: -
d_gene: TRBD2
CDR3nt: TGTGCCAGCAGTTACTCTCAGACTAGCGGGAGCCACGAGCAGTACTTC
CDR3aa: CASSYSQTSGSHEQYF

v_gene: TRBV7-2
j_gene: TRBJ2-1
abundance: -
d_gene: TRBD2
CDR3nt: TGTGCCAGCAGTCCCGGGCGGGGGTTTACGAATGAGCAGTTCTTC
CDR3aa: CASSPGRGFTNEQFF

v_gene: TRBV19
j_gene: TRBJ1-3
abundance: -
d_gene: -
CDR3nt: TGTGCCAGTAGTATAGCAGGGATGGCTGGAAACACCATATATTTT
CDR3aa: CASSIAGMAGNTIYF

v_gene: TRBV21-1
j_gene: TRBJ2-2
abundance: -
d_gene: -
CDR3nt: TGTGCCAGCAGCAAGGGACAGGGCGAGGACACCGGGGAGCTGTTTTTT
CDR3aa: CASSKGQGEDTGELFF

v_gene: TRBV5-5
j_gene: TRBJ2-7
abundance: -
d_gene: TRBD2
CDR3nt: TGTGCCAGCAGCTTCGGGCCTAGCGGGGGGAGGGAGCAGTACTTC
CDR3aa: CASSFGPSGGREQYF

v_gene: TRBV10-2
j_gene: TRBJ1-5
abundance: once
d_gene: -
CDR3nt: TGCGCCAGCAGGGACAGAGCTAATCAGCCCCAGCATTTT
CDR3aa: CASRDRANQPQHF

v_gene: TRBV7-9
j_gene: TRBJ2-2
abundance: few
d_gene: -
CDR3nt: TGTGCCAGCAGCTTTAGCGGAACGAACACCGGGGAGCTGTTTTTT
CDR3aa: CASSFSGTNTGELFF

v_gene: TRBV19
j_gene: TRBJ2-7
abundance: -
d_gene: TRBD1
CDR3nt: TGTGCCAGTAGTATCAGCAGGGGGCCCACCTACGAGCAGTACTTC
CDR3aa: CASSISRGPTYEQYF

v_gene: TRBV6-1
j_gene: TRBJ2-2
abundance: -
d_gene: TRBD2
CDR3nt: TGTGCCAGCAGTGAACGGGGGGACACCGGGGAGCTGTTTTTT
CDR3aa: CASSERGDTGELFF

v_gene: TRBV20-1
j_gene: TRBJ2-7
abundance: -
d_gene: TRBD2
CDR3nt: TGCAGTGCTAGTTTACTAGCGGGAGGGTTTTGGGACGAGCAGTACTTC
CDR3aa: CSASLLAGGFWDEQYF

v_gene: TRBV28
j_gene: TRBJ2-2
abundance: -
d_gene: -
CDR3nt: TGTGCCAGCACCCCACCTCTAGGCAGGGGTTTGGCCGGGGAGCTGTTTTTT
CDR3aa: CASTPPLGRGLAGELFF

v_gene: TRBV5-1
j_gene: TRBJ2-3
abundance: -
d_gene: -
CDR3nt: TGCGCCAGCACCCCTCTAACTTTGGGCACAGATACGCAGTATTTT
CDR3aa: CASTPLTLGTDTQYF

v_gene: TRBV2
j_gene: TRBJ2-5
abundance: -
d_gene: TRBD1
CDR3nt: TGTGCCAGCAGAGAAACAGGTCTGGCAGGGGGAAGGGAGACCCAGTACTTC
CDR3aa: CASRETGLAGGRETQYF

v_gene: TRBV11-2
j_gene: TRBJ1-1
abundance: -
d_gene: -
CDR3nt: TGTGCCAGCAGCCGCGGACAGTACACTGAAGCTTTCTTT
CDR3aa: CASSRGQYTEAFF

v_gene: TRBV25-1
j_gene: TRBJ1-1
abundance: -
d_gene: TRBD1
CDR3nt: TGTGCCAGCCAGGGGGGAGCGAACACTGAAGCTTTCTTT
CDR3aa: CASQGGANTEAFF

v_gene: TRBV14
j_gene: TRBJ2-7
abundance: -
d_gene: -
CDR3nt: TGTGCCAGCAGCCAGGCGGGGGCGTGGAATCTGCAGTACTTC
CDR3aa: CASSQAGAWNLQYF

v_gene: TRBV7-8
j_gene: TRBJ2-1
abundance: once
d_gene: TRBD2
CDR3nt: TGTGCCAGCAGCTTAGGGGCTAGCGGGAGCGGGCAGTTCTTC
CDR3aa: CASSLGASGSGQFF

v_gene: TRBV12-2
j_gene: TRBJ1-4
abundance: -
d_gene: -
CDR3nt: TGTGCAAGTCGCTTAGCGCAAGGACAGGGAGGTGCAACTAATGAAAAACTGTTTTTT
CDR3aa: CASRLAQGQGGATNEKLFF

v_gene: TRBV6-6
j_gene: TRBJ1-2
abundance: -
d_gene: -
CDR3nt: TGTGCCAGCAGTTACTTAGAGACTGGTAACTATGGCTACACCTTC
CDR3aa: CASSYLETGNYGYTF

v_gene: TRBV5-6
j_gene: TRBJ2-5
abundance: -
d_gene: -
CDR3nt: TGTGCCAGCAGCCCCCCAGGGGTAGAGACCCAGTACTTC
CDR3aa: CASSPPGVETQYF